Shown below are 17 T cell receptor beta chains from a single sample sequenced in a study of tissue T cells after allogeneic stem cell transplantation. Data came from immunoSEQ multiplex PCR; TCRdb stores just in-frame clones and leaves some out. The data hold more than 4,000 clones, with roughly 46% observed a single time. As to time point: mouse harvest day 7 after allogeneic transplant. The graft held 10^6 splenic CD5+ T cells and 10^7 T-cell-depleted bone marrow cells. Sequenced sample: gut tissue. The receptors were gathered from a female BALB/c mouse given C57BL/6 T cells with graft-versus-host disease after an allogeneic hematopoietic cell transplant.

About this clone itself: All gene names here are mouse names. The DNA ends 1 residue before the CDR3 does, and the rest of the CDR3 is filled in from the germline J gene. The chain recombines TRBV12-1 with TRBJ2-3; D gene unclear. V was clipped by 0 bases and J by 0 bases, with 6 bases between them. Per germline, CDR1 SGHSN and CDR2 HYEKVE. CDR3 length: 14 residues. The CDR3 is CASSLAGSAETLYF. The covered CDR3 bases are TGTGCCAGCTCTCTCGCGGGGAGTGCAGAAACGCTGTAT.

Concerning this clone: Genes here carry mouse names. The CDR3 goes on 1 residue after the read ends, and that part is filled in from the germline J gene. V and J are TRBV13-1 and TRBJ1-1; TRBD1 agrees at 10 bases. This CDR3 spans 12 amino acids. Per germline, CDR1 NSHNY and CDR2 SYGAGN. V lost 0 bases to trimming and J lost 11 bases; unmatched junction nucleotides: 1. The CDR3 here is CASSDGGQGVFF. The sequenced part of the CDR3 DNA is TGTGCCAGCAGTGATGGGGGACAGGGGGTCTTC.

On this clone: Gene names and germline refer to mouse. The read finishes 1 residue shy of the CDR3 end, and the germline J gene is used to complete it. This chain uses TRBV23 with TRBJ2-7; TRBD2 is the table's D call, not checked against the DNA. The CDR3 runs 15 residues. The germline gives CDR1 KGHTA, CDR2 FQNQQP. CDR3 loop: CSSSQSDWGSYEQYF. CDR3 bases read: TGCTCCAGCAGTCAATCGGACTGGGGTTCCTATGAACAGTAC.

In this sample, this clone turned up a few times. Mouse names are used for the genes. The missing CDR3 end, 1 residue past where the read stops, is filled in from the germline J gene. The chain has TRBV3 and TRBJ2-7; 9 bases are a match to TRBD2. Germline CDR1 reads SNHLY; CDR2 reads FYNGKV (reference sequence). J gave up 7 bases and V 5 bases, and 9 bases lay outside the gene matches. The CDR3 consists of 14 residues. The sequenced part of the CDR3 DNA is TGTGCCAGCAGCACCCGGACTGGGGTGGGAGAACAGTAC. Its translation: CASSTRTGVGEQY. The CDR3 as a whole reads CASSTRTGVGEQYF.

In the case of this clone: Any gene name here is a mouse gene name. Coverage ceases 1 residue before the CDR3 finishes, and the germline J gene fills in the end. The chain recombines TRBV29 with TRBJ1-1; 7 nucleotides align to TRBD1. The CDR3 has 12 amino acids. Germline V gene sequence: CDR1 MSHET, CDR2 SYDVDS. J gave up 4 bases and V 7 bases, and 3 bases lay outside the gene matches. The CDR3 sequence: CASKDRLTEVFF. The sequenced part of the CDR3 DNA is TGTGCTAGCAAGGACAGGCTCACAGAAGTCTTC.

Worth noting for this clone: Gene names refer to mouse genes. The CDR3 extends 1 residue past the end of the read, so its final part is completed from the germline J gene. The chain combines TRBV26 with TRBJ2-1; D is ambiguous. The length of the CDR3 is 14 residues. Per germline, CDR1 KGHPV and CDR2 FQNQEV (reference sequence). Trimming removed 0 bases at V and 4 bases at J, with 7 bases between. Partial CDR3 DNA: TGTGCCAGCAGTCTGTCGATCAGATATGCTGAGCAGTTC. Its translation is CASSLSIRYAEQF. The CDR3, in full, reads CASSLSIRYAEQFF.

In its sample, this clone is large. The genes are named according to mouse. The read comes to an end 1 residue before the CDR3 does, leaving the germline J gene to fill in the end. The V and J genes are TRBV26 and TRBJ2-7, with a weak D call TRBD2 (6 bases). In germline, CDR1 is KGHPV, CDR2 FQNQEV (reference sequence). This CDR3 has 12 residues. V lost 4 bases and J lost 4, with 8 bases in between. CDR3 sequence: CASSPTGYEQYF. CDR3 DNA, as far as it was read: TGTGCCAGCAGTCCAACTGGGTATGAACAGTAC.

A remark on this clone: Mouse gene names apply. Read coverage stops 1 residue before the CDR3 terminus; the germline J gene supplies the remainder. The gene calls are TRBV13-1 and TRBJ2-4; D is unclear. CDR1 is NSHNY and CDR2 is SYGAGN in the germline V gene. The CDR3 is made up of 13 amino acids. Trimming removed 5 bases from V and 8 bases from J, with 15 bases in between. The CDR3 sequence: CASSPGGERTLYF. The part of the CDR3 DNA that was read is TGTGCCAGCAGCCCCGGCGGGGAGCGCACCTTGTAC.

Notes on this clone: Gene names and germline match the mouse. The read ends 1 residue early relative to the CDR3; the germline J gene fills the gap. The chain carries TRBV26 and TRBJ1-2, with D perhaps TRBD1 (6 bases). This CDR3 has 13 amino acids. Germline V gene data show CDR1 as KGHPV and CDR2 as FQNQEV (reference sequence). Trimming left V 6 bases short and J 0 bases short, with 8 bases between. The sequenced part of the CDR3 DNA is TGTGCCAGCAGGAGACAGGCAAACTCCGACTACACC. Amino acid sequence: CASRRQANSDYT. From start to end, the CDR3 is CASRRQANSDYTF.

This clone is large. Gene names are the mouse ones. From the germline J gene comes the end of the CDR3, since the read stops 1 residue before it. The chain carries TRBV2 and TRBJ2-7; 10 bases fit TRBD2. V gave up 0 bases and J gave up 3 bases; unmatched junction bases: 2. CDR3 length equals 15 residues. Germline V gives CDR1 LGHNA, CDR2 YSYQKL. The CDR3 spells CASSQDDWGDYEQYF. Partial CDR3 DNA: TGTGCCAGCAGCCAAGATGACTGGGGGGACTATGAACAGTAC.

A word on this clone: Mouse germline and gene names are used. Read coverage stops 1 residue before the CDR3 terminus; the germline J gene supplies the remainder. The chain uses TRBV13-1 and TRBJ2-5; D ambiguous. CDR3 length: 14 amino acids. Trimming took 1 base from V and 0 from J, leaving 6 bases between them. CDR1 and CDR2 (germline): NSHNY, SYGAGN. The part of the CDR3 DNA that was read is TGTGCCAGCAGTGATCGGGGTAACCAAGACACCCAGTAC. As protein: CASSDRGNQDTQY. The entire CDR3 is CASSDRGNQDTQYF.

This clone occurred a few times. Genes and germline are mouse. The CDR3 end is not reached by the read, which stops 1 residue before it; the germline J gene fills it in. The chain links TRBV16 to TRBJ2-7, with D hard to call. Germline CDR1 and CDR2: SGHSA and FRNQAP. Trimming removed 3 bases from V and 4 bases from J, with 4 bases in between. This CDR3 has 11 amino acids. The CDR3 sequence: CASSFYYEQYF. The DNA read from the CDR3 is TGTGCAAGCAGCTTCTATTATGAACAGTAC.

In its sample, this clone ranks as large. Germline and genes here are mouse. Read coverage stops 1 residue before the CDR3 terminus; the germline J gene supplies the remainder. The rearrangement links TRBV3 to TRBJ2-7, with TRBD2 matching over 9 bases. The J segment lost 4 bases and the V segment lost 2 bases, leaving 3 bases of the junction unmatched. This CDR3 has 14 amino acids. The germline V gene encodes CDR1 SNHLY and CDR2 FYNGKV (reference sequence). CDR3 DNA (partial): TGTGCCAGCAGCTTAAGCTGGGGGGGGTATGAACAGTAC. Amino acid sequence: CASSLSWGGYEQY. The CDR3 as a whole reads CASSLSWGGYEQYF.

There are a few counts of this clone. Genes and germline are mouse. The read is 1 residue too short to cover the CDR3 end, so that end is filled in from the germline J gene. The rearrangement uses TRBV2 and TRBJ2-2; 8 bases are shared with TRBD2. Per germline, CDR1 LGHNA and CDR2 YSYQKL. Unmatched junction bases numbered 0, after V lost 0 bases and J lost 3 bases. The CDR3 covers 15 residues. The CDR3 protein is CASSQEGGHTGQLYF. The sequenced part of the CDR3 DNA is TGTGCCAGCAGCCAAGAGGGGGGGCACACCGGGCAGCTCTAC.

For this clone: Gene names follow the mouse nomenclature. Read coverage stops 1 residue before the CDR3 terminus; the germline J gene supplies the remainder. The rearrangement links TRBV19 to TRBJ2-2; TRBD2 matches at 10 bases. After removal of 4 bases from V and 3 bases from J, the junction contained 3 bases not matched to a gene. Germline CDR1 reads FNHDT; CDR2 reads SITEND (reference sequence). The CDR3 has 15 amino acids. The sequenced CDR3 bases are TGTGCCAGCAGTCCCTGGGGGGGCTACACCGGGCAGCTCTAC. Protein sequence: CASSPWGGYTGQLY. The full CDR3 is CASSPWGGYTGQLYF. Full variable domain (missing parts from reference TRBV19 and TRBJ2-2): GGIITQTPKFLIGQEGQKLTLKCQQNFNHDTMYWYRQDSGKGLRLIYYSITENDLQKGDLSEGYDASREKKSSFSLTVTSAQKNEMAVFLCASSPWGGYTGQLYFGEGSKLTVL.

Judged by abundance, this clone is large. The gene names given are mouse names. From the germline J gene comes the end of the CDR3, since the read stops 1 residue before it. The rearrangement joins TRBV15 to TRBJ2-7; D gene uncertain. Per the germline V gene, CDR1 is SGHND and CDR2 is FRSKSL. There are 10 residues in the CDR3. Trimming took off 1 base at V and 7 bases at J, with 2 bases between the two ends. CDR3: CASSLGEQYF. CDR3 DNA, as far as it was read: TGTGCCAGCAGTTTAGGGGAACAGTAC.

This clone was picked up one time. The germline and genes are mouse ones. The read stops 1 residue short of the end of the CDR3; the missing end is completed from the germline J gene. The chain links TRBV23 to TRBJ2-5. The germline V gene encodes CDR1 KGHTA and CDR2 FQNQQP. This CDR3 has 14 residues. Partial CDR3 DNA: TGCTCCAGCAGTCAATCGACCAGCCAAGACACCCAGTAC. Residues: CSSSQSTSQDTQY. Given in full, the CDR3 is CSSSQSTSQDTQYF. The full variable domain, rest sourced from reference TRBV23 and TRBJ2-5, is DAAVTQKPRYLIKMKGQEAEMKCIPEKGHTAVFWYQQKQSKELKFLIYFQNQQPLDQIDMVKERFSAVCPSSSLCSLGIRTCEAEDSALYLCSSSQSTSQDTQYFGPGTRLLVL.